Listed below are T cell receptor beta chains from one sample, sequenced in a study of OX40 agonist ivuxolimab in advanced cancers. Method: immunoSEQ multiplex PCR; TCRdb's copy keeps in-frame clones and lacks some. Among under 95,000 clones listed, nearly 95% were seen once. The source was CD4+ or CD8+ T cells sorted from blood, collected in a trial of the OX40 agonist ivuxolimab. These receptors came from an adult with an advanced solid tumor such as melanoma, head and neck, liver or kidney cancer. Both conserved end residues are part of each CDR3. The D gene is left open where the match is weak. Clone size is shown for a subset of rows, as once, few, many or a class of expanded clone.

V: TRBV7-9
D: .
J: TRBJ1-1
length: 12
size: .
DNA: TGTGCCAGCAGCTCACGTAACACTGAAGCTTTCTTT
CDR3: CASSSRNTEAFF

V: TRBV5-8
D: .
J: TRBJ2-7
length: 11
size: .
DNA: TGTGCCAGCAGCTTTATAAACGAGCAGTACTTC
CDR3: CASSFINEQYF

V: TRBV7-8
D: .
J: TRBJ1-6
length: 14
size: .
DNA: TGTGCCAGCAGCTTATTAGGGACTGATTCACCCCTCCACTTT
CDR3: CASSLLGTDSPLHF

V: TRBV10-3
D: .
J: TRBJ1-5
length: 14
size: .
DNA: TGTGCCATCAGTGACAGGGACAGCAATCAGCCCCAGCATTTT
CDR3: CAISDRDSNQPQHF

V: TRBV27
D: TRBD2
J: TRBJ2-1
length: 14
size: .
DNA: TGTGCCAGCACCCCGAGCGGGAGCTACAATGAGCAGTTCTTC
CDR3: CASTPSGSYNEQFF

V: TRBV27
D: .
J: TRBJ2-1
length: 16
size: .
DNA: TGTGCCAGCAGTTTGAGTCCCCAAGTGAAATACAATGAGCAGTTCTTC
CDR3: CASSLSPQVKYNEQFF

V: TRBV4-3
D: .
J: TRBJ1-5
length: 14
size: few
DNA: TGCGCCAGCAGCCAAGATCACATTAATCAGCCCCAGCATTTT
CDR3: CASSQDHINQPQHF

V: TRBV4-1
D: .
J: TRBJ2-7
length: 16
size: once
DNA: TGCGCCAGCAGCCTCGGAACCACAGGAGTCTCCTACGAGCAGTACTTC
CDR3: CASSLGTTGVSYEQYF

V: TRBV7-2
D: TRBD1
J: TRBJ2-2
length: 17
size: .
DNA: TGTGCCAGCAGCCCTTACCCCGGGACAGGAGGAACCGGGGAGCTGTTTTTT
CDR3: CASSPYPGTGGTGELFF

V: TRBV30
D: .
J: TRBJ1-1
length: 15
size: .
DNA: TGTGCCTGGAGTGGTTCAGGGTCGGAGGACACTGAAGCTTTCTTT
CDR3: CAWSGSGSEDTEAFF

V: TRBV29-1
D: .
J: TRBJ2-1
length: 10
size: .
DNA: TGCAGCGTTGTGGGTGATGAGCAGTTCTTC
CDR3: CSVVGDEQFF